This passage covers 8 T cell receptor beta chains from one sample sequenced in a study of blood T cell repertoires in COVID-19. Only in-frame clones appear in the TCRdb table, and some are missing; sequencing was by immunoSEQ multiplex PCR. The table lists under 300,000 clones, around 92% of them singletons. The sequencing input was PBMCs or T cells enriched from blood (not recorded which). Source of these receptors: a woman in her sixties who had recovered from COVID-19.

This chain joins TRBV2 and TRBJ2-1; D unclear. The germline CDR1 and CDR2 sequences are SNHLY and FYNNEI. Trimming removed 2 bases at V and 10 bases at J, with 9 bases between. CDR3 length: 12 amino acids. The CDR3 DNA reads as TGTGCCAGCAGTGAAACAGCCGACGAGCAGTTCTTC. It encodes CASSETADEQFF.

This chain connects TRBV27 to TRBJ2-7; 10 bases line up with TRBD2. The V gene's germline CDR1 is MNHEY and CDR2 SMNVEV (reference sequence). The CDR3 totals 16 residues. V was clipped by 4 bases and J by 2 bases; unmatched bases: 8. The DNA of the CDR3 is TGTGCCAGCAGTTCGCCGGGACTAGCGACGCCCTACGAGCAGTACTTC. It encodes CASSSPGLATPYEQYF.

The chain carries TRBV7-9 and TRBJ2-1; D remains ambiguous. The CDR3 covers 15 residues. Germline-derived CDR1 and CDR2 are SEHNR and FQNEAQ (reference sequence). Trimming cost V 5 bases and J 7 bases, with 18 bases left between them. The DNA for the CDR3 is TGTGCCAGCAGCCCCCGTCGAACGGGTGAGAATGAGCAGTTCTTC. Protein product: CASSPRRTGENEQFF.

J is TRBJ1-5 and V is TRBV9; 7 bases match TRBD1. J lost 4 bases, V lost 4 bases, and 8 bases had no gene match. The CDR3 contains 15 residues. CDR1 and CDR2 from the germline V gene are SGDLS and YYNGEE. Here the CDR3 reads CASSLGGQLNQPQHF. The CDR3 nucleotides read TGTGCCAGCAGCTTAGGGGGACAGCTAAATCAGCCCCAGCATTTT.

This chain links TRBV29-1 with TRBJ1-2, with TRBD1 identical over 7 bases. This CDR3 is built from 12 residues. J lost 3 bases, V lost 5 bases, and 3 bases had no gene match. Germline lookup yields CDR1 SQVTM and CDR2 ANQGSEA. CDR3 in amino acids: CSVIQGDYGYTF. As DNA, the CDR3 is TGCAGCGTTATTCAGGGGGACTATGGCTACACCTTC.

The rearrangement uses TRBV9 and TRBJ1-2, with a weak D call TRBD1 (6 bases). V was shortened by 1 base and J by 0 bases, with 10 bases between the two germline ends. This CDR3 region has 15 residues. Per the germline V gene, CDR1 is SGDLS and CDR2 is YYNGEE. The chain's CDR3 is CASSVSGAANYGYTF. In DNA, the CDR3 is TGTGCCAGCAGCGTATCAGGGGCAGCTAACTATGGCTACACCTTC.

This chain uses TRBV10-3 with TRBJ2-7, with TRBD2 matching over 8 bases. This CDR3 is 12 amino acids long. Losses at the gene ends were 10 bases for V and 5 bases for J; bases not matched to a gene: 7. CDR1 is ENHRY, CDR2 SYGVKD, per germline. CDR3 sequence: CATGGSGNEQYF. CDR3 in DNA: TGTGCCACCGGAGGTAGCGGGAACGAGCAGTACTTC.

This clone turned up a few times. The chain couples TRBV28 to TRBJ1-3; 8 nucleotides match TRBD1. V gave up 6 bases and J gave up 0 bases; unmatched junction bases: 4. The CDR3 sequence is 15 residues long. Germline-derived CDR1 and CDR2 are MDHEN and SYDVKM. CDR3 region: CASSPTGGSGNTIYF. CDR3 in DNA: TGTGCCAGCAGCCCTACAGGGGGCTCTGGAAACACCATATATTTT.